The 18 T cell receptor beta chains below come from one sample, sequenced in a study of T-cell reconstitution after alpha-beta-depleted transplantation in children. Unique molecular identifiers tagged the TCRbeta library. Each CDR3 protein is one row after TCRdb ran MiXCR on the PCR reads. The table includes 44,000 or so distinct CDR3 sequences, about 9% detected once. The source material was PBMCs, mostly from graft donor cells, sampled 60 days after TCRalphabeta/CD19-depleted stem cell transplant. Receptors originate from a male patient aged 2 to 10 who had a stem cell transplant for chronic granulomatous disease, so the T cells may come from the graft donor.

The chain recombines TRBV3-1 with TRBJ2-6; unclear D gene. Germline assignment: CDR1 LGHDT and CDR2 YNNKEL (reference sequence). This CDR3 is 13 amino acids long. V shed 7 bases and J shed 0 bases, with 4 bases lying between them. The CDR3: CASTYSGANVLTF. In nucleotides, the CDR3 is TGTGCCAGCACTTACTCTGGGGCCAACGTCCTGACTTTC.

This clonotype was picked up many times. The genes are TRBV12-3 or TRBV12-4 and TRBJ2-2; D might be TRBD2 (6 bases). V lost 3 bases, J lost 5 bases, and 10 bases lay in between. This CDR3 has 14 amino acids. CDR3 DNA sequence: TGTGCCAGCAGTTTTCTCGGGGGAACCGGGGAGCTGTTTTTT. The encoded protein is CASSFLGGTGELFF.

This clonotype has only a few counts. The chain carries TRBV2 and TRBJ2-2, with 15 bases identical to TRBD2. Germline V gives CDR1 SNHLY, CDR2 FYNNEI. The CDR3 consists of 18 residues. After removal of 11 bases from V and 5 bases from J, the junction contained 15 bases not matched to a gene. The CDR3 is CAFSLIVGLAGGTGELFF. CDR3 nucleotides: TGTGCCTTCAGTTTAATCGTCGGACTAGCGGGAGGGACCGGGGAGCTGTTTTTT.

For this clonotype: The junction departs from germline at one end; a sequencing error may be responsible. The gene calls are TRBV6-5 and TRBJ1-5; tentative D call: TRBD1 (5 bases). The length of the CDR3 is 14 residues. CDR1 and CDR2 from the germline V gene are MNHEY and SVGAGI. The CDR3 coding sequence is TGTACCAGCAGTTGGGGGAGCGGCAATCAGCCCCAGCATTTT. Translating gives CTSSWGSGNQPQHF.

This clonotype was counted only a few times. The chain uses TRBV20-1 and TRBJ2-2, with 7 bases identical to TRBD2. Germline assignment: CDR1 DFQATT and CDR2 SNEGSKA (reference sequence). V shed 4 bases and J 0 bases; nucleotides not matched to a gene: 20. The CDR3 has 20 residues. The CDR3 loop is CSAKDPGSGTKLANTGELFF. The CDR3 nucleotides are TGCAGTGCTAAGGATCCGGGCAGCGGGACCAAGCTTGCGAACACCGGGGAGCTGTTTTTT.

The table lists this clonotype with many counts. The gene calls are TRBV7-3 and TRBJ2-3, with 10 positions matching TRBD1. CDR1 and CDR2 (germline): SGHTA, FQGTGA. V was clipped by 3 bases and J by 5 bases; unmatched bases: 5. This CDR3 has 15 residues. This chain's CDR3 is CASSFDRGQGDTQYF. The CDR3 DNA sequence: TGTGCCAGCAGCTTCGACAGGGGGCAGGGAGATACGCAGTATTTT.

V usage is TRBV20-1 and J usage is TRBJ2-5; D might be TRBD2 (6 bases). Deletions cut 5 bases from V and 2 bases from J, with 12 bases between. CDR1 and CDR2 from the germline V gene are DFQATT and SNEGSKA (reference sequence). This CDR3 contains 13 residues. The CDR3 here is CSAHGLSQETQYF. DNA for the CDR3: TGCAGTGCTCACGGACTATCGCAAGAGACCCAGTACTTC.

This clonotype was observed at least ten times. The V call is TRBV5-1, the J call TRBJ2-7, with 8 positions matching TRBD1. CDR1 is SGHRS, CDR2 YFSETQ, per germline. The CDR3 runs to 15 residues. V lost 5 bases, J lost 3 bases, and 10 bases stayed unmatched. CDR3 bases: TGCGCCAGCAGAGGAGACAGGGGCCTTGACTACGAGCAGTACTTC. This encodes CASRGDRGLDYEQYF.

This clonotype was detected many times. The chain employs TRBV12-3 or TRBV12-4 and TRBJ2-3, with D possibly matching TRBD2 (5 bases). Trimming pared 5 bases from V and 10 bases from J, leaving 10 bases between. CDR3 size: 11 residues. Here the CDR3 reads CASSPGIPQYF. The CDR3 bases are TGTGCCAGCAGTCCGGGAATCCCGCAGTATTTT.

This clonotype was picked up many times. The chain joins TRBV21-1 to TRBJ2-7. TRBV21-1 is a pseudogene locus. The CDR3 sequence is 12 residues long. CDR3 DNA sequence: TGTGCCAGCAGCGATCAGCGCTACGAGCAGTACTTC. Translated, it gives CASSDQRYEQYF.

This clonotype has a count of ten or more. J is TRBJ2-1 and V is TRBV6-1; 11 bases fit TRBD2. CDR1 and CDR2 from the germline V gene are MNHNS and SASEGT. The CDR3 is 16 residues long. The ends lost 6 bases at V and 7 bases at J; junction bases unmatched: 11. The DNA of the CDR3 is TGTGCCAGCAGCCGCGCTAGCGGGAGGATGGGGAATGAGCAGTTCTTC. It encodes CASSRASGRMGNEQFF.

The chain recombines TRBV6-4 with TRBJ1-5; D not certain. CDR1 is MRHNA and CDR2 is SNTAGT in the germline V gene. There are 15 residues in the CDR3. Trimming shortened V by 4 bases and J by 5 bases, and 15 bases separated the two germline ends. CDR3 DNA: TGTGCCAGCAGTGTTTCTCTGAACGAGGATCAGCCCCAGCATTTT. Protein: CASSVSLNEDQPQHF.

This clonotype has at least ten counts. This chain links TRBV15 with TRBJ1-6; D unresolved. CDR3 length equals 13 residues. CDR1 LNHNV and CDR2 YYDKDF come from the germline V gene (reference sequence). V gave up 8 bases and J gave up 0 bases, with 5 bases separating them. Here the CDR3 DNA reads TGTGCCACCCAGAGCTCCTATAATTCACCCCTCCACTTT. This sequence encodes CATQSSYNSPLHF.

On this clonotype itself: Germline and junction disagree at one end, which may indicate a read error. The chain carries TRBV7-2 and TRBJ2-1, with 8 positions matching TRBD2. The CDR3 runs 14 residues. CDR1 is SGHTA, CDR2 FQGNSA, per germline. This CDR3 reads CASSTGLAPGISIF. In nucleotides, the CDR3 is TGTGCCAGCAGCACAGGACTAGCTCCTGGTATATCGATCTTC.

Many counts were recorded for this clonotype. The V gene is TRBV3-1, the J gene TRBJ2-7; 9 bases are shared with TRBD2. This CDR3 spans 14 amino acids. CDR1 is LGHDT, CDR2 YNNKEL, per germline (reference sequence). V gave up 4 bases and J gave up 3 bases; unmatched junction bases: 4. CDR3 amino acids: CASSPLAGLYEQYF. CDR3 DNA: TGTGCCAGCAGCCCCCTAGCGGGACTCTACGAGCAGTACTTC.

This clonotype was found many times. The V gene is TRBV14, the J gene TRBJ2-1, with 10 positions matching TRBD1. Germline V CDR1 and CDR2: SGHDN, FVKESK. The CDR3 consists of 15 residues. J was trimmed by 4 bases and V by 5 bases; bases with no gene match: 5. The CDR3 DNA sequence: TGTGCCAGCAGCGTCCGGGACAGGGGATACAATGAGCAGTTCTTC. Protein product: CASSVRDRGYNEQFF.

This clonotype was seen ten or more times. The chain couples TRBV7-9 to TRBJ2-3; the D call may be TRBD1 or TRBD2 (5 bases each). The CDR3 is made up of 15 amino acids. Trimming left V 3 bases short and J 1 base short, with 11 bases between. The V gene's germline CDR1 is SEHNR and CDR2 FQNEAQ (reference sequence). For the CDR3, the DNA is TGTGCCAGCAGCTTGGGGGAGTCGGGCACAGATACGCAGTATTTT. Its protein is CASSLGESGTDTQYF.

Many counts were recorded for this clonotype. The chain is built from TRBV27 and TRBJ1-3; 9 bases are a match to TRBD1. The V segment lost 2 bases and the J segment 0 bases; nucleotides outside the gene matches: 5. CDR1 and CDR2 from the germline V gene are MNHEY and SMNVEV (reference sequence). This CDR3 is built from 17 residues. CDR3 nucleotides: TGTGCCAGCAGTTTACTTGGGACAGGGCTCTCTGGAAACACCATATATTTT. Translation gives CASSLLGTGLSGNTIYF.